Given below is one TCR beta chain in context. Its antigen is not known. Primers for the PCR totalled 60 Vbeta and 13 Jbeta. The table came from immunoSEQ multiplex PCR; TCRdb's copy has only in-frame clones and leaves some out. The data hold about 150,000 clones, with approximately 81% observed a single time. The CDR3 sequence is 13 residues long. Germline values: CDR1 SGHDT, CDR2 YYEEEE. The V end lost 4 bases, the J end lost 9 bases, and 16 bases lay between the germline ends. This sample is drawn from a study of cytomegalovirus exposure and HLA in healthy donors. General study points: Apparent HLA restriction characterized most CMV-associated TCR beta chains in a later analysis. TCR beta sequences numbering 15,000 to 20,000 were associated with HLA alleles at 0.05 false discovery rate in a later analysis. V- and J-gene trimming of TCR beta was linked (in a later analysis) to a missense DCLRE1C variant.

Sample: PBMCs. The chain links TRBV5-6 to TRBJ2-5; unclear D gene. This TCR derives from a man aged 18 to 29 in good health and CMV-seronegative. The CDR3, as DNA: TGTGCCAGCAGCCCTGGCACCGGGTTGGCCCAGTACTTC. This gives the protein CASSPGTGLAQYF.